A single sample is the source of the 25 T cell receptor beta chains below, sequenced in a study of control samples from healthy donors and cancer patients. Profiled with immunoSEQ multiplex PCR; TCRdb holds only in-frame clones, not every one. Of around 94,000 clones listed, about 88% were seen once; the top ten hold around 1.3%. Sequencing was done on a sample of blood. These TCRs come from a woman aged 45-60 years in good health.

The gene calls are TRBV23-1 and TRBJ2-7, with 7 positions matching TRBD1. TRBV23-1 is annotated as an ORF whose role is uncertain. With 0 bases clipped from V and 5 bases from J, the junction kept 13 bases outside the gene matches. The CDR3 runs 17 residues. In DNA form, the CDR3 reads TGCGCCAGCAGTCAATCCCTACAGGGGCCCTCCACAAACGAGCAGTACTTC. Its protein product is CASSQSLQGPSTNEQYF.

The rearrangement joins TRBV19 to TRBJ1-2; 9 bases agree with TRBD1. Germline V CDR1 and CDR2: LNHDA, SQIVND (reference sequence). There are 14 residues in the CDR3. The V and J ends lost 4 bases and 7 bases, in that order; junction bases with no gene match: 7. CDR3 sequence (DNA): TGTGCCAGTAGTAGCACAGGGGGCGATTTTGGCTACACCTTC. Its protein product is CASSSTGGDFGYTF.

The chain carries TRBV21-1 and TRBJ2-6; no check of the table's D call, TRBD1, against the DNA was made. TRBV21-1 is reported as a pseudogene. This CDR3 has 15 residues. The CDR3 DNA is TGTGCCAGCAGCCGAGGGGGCCCAGGGGCCAACGTCCTGACTTTC. Its translation is CASSRGGPGANVLTF.

This chain connects TRBV7-9 to TRBJ1-1, with 8 nucleotides matching TRBD1. Germline lookup yields CDR1 SEHNR and CDR2 FQNEAQ (reference sequence). This CDR3 has 15 residues. The trim removed 5 bases at V and 0 bases at J, leaving 5 bases unmatched. The CDR3 region has the DNA TGTGCCAGCAGCCCCCCGACAGGGGTGAACACTGAAGCTTTCTTT. This sequence encodes CASSPPTGVNTEAFF.

DNA for the CDR3: TGTGCCAGCAGAACAAACAGGGTCCTCGCAACAGGAGGCGGGGAGCTGTTTTTT. This translates into CASRTNRVLATGGGELFF. V gene TRBV27 combines with J gene TRBJ2-2; possible D gene TRBD1, 6 bases. Between the trimmed V and J ends, which lost 6 bases and 7 bases, there was a span of 27 bases. Germline lookup yields CDR1 MNHEY and CDR2 SMNVEV (reference sequence). This CDR3 has 18 residues.

The chain carries TRBV9 and TRBJ1-6; possible D gene TRBD1, 6 bases. CDR3 size: 16 residues. Germline values: CDR1 SGDLS, CDR2 YYNGEE. V lost 2 bases and J lost 8, with 17 bases in between. CDR3 in amino acids: CASSVDSQADHSPLHF. CDR3 nucleotide sequence: TGTGCCAGCAGCGTGGACAGTCAGGCGGATCATTCACCCCTCCACTTT.

V usage is TRBV27 and J usage is TRBJ1-4; D is uncertain. Trimming shortened V by 6 bases and J by 9 bases, and 17 bases separated the two germline ends. CDR1 is MNHEY, CDR2 SMNVEV, per germline (reference sequence). The CDR3 has 14 residues. CDR3 DNA sequence: TGTGCCAGCAGCCTACGGGGAGGAGGGCAAAAACTGTTTTTT. Translated, it gives CASSLRGGGQKLFF.

The CDR3, as DNA: TGTGCCAGTAGTATCCCTAGCGGAGCCAAGGATGAGCAGTTCTTC. Protein: CASSIPSGAKDEQFF. The chain carries TRBV19 and TRBJ2-1, with 7 positions matching TRBD2. Germline V lookup: CDR1 LNHDA, CDR2 SQIVND (reference sequence). This CDR3 comprises 15 residues. Trimming cost V 3 bases and J 8 bases; bases outside gene matches: 10.

The rearrangement links TRBV5-4 to TRBJ1-1; D possibly corresponds to TRBD1 (6 bases). This CDR3 contains 17 residues. V lost 4 bases to trimming and J lost 3 bases, with 22 bases between them. CDR1 and CDR2 from the germline V gene are SGHNT and YYREEE (reference sequence). CDR3 sequence reads: CASSPPGTRVGDTEAFF. The CDR3 bases are TGTGCCAGCAGCCCTCCCGGGACAAGGGTTGGCGACACTGAAGCTTTCTTT.

This chain's CDR3 is CATSAVGGFQETQYF. DNA of the CDR3: TGTGCCACCAGCGCCGTCGGGGGGTTCCAAGAGACCCAGTACTTC. The rearrangement joins TRBV15 to TRBJ2-5; TRBD2 matches at 7 bases. CDR1 and CDR2 from the germline V gene are LNHNV and YYDKDF (reference sequence). The CDR3 totals 15 residues. The J segment lost 1 base and the V segment lost 5 bases, leaving 7 bases of the junction unmatched.

The chain recombines TRBV2 with TRBJ1-2; no firm D call. The CDR3 runs to 15 residues. Per germline, CDR1 SNHLY and CDR2 FYNNEI. V was trimmed by 0 bases and J by 3 bases, leaving 11 bases between them. DNA for the CDR3: TGTGCCAGCAGTGAAGCTAGGTCCCTAGACTATGGCTACACCTTC. Its protein is CASSEARSLDYGYTF.

The rearrangement uses TRBV7-2 and TRBJ2-5, with D perhaps matching TRBD1 or TRBD2 (6 bases each). Germline CDR1 is SGHTA and CDR2 is FQGNSA. V was trimmed by 5 bases and J by 5 bases, leaving 24 bases between them. This CDR3 is built from 17 residues. The CDR3 protein is CASSARGGPVRAETQYF. For the CDR3, the DNA is TGTGCCAGCAGCGCGAGAGGGGGGCCGGTACGGGCGGAGACCCAGTACTTC.

V usage is TRBV10-3 and J usage is TRBJ2-3; 9 bases match TRBD2. The junction had 4 bases not matched to a gene; V was cut back by 0 bases and J by 6 bases. CDR1 and CDR2 from the germline V gene are ENHRY and SYGVKD. The CDR3 covers 15 residues. The CDR3 bases are TGTGCCATCAGTGAGTCGGGCGGGGGGGCCGATACGCAGTATTTT. This codes for CAISESGGGADTQYF.

The chain is built from TRBV27 and TRBJ1-5; 9 nucleotides align to TRBD1. The V gene end was trimmed by 4 bases and the J gene end by 7 bases; junction bases not matched to a gene: 14. CDR1 and CDR2 (germline): MNHEY, SMNVEV (reference sequence). CDR3 length equals 17 residues. The CDR3 is CASSSSGQGTLGQPQHF. The CDR3 DNA follows: TGTGCCAGCAGTTCCTCGGGACAGGGAACACTCGGGCAGCCCCAGCATTTT.

This clone was seen just once. This chain uses TRBV7-3 with TRBJ1-3, with D possibly TRBD1 on 6 matching bases. Trimming stripped 1 base from V and 2 bases from J, with 12 bases between. The CDR3 extends over 16 amino acids. The germline CDR1 and CDR2 sequences are SGHTA and FQGTGA. DNA for the CDR3: TGTGCCAGCAGCTTAAATGCCGGGACAACTGGAAACACCATATATTTT. Amino acid sequence: CASSLNAGTTGNTIYF.

This clone was picked up one time. This chain connects TRBV5-1 to TRBJ2-5; D perhaps matches TRBD2 (5 bases). Deletions cut 0 bases from V and 5 bases from J, with 17 bases between. The CDR3 has 16 amino acids. The germline CDR1 and CDR2 sequences are SGHRS and YFSETQ. CDR3: CASSLVSGTRGETQYF. The CDR3 DNA sequence: TGCGCCAGCAGCTTGGTTTCGGGCACCCGCGGGGAGACCCAGTACTTC.

The CDR3 reads CASSRRGLNTEAFF. CDR3 nucleotides: TGTGCCAGCAGCCGCAGGGGATTGAACACTGAAGCTTTCTTT. V gene TRBV11-3 combines with J gene TRBJ1-1; possible D gene TRBD1, 6 bases. The germline CDR1 and CDR2 sequences are SGHNT and YENEEA. Trimming took off 5 bases at V and 0 bases at J, with 10 bases between the two ends. CDR3 length equals 14 residues.

This clone was seen once. This sequence joins TRBV6-2 or TRBV6-3 and TRBJ2-7, with 7 bases that match TRBD2. Germline V gene lookup returns CDR1 MNHEY and CDR2 SVGEGT. The CDR3 has 15 residues. J gave up 5 bases and V 4 bases, and 11 bases lay outside the gene matches. Here the CDR3 DNA reads TGTGCCAGCAGTTCCCCGGCGGGAGTCGCCCACGAGCAGTACTTC. The encoded protein is CASSSPAGVAHEQYF.

The chain uses TRBV19 and TRBJ1-5; D unclear. Germline-derived CDR1 and CDR2 are LNHDA and SQIVND (reference sequence). V lost 7 bases, J lost 1 base, and 14 bases lay in between. This CDR3 has 15 residues. The CDR3 protein is CASNPKERSNQPQHF. DNA of the CDR3: TGTGCCAGTAATCCGAAGGAACGCAGCAATCAGCCCCAGCATTTT.

Written as DNA, the CDR3 is TGTGCCAGCAGCTCATTATCTCCGTGGGAGACCCAGTACTTC. Translation gives CASSSLSPWETQYF. This chain joins TRBV7-9 and TRBJ2-5; no clear D gene. The CDR3 runs 14 residues. Germline CDR1 and CDR2: SEHNR and FQNEAQ (reference sequence). V shed 4 bases and J shed 5 bases, with 14 bases lying between them. The whole variable domain, remainder taken from reference TRBV7-9 and TRBJ2-5, is DTGVSQNPRHKITKRGQNVTFRCDPISEHNRLYWYRQTLGQGPEFLTYFQNEAQLEKSRLLSDRFSAERPKGSFSTLEIQRTEQGDSAMYLCASSSLSPWETQYFGPGTRLLVL.

This chain connects TRBV20-1 to TRBJ2-3, with 8 bases aligning to TRBD2. CDR1 is DFQATT and CDR2 is SNEGSKA in the germline V gene (reference sequence). V was pared by 3 bases and J by 2 bases, with 4 bases of the junction left unmatched. This CDR3 comprises 14 residues. This CDR3 is CSASIAGNTDTQYF. The CDR3 coding sequence is TGCAGTGCTAGTATAGCGGGAAACACAGATACGCAGTATTTT.

This chain connects TRBV18 to TRBJ2-1; 12 positions match TRBD1. V gave up 2 bases and J gave up 7 bases; unmatched junction bases: 12. Looked up from germline, CDR1 is KGHSH and CDR2 is LQKENI. The CDR3 is 18 amino acids. Here the CDR3 reads CASSPSPPGQGASNEQFF. The CDR3 DNA is TGTGCCAGCTCACCAAGTCCCCCGGGACAGGGGGCGAGTAATGAGCAGTTCTTC.

V and J are TRBV11-3 and TRBJ2-1; maybe TRBD2 (7 bases). CDR1 and CDR2 (germline): SGHNT, YENEEA. The CDR3 has 14 amino acids. Trimming took off 5 bases at V and 2 bases at J, with 10 bases between the two ends. CDR3 bases: TGTGCCAGCAGCCGCGGGGGCACCTACAATGAGCAGTTCTTC. Translating it yields CASSRGGTYNEQFF.

This rearrangement joins TRBV7-2 to TRBJ1-1; weak D call: TRBD1 (6 bases). V was cut by 3 bases and J by 7 bases, with 12 bases left in between. The CDR3 runs to 13 residues. CDR1 and CDR2 from the germline V gene are SGHTA and FQGNSA. Here the CDR3 reads CASSFRGRGEAFF. For the CDR3, the DNA is TGTGCCAGCAGCTTCAGGGGCCGGGGTGAAGCTTTCTTT.

This rearrangement joins TRBV5-1 to TRBJ1-4, with TRBD1 matching over 12 bases. V dropped 4 bases and J dropped 7; count of bases not matched to a gene: 8. Germline-derived CDR1 and CDR2 are SGHRS and YFSETQ. The CDR3 totals 16 residues. This CDR3 is CASSEGDRGRGEKLFF. The DNA of the CDR3 is TGCGCCAGCAGCGAAGGGGACAGGGGGCGAGGTGAAAAACTGTTTTTT.